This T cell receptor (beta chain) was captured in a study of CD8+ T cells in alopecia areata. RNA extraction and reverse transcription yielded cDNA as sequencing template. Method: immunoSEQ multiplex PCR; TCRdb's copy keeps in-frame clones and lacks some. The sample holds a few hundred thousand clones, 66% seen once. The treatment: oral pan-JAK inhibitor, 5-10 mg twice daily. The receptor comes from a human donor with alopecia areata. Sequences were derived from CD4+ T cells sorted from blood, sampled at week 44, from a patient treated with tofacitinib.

The CDR3 reads CSATQGRAFF. As DNA, the CDR3 is TGCAGCGCCACACAGGGGAGGGCGTTCTTC. The J gene is TRBJ2-1, the V gene TRBV29-1, with D perhaps matching TRBD1 or TRBD2 (7 bases each). Germline CDR1 and CDR2: SQVTM and ANQGSEA. V lost 7 bases and J lost 15, with 16 bases in between. The CDR3 covers 10 residues.